This T cell receptor beta chain was recovered during a study of identifying expanded T cells in peripheral blood. On this clone itself: The antigen remains undetermined.

Germline lookup yields CDR1 SGDLS and CDR2 YYNGEE. Trimming took off 0 bases at V and 5 bases at J, with 12 bases between the two ends. The CDR3 is 15 residues long. Study-level points and caveats: Differentially abundant clones: roughly 1.2 between replicates, around 16 at around 2 weeks, 18 to 20 at four. Variance in clone template counts between approximately two-week samples significantly increased with total template count across all healthy donors.

Healthy donors had no documented immune events, such as infections, while sampled. Only in-frame clones appear in the TCRdb table, and some are missing; sequencing was by immunoSEQ multiplex PCR. The sample holds under 100,000 clones; more than 75% are singletons and the top ten take less than 5%. This chain links TRBV9 with TRBJ2-1, with unresolved D. The sequence came from a person aged 18 to 69 in good health. The material sequenced was blood. The CDR3, as DNA: TGTGCCAGCAGCGTAGTCAATACAACACACAATGAGCAGTTCTTC. Its protein is CASSVVNTTHNEQFF.